The next 26 T cell receptor beta chains were all read from a single sample in a study of regulatory T cells in long-lasting Graves disease. Arm-PCR of CDR3 regions and iRepertoire HTBI primers were used to build TCR beta libraries. TCRdb reanalysed the multiplex PCR reads using MiXCR and keeps one entry per CDR3 protein. The table records fewer than 650,000 distinct CDR3 sequences, around 15% of them present only once. Time point indicated: newly diagnosed GD, antithyroid drugs for less than 3 months. The TCR library was made from RNA extracted from PBMCs. The same data also went into a second study, on T cells in Graves' hyperthyroidism and ophthalmopathy.

Sequencing used peripheral blood mononuclear cells (PBMCs), obtained at new diagnosis, from a patient treated with antithyroid drugs. The receptor set was obtained from a man between 18 and 29 years old with Graves disease.

This clonotype was counted ten times or more. CDR3 sequence: CASSLSDGTDTQYF. DNA of the CDR3: TGTGCCAGCAGTCTTTCGGACGGCACAGATACGCAGTATTTT. V and J are TRBV27 and TRBJ2-3; D is ambiguous. V was trimmed by 5 bases and J by 1 base, leaving 10 bases between them. The CDR3 runs to 14 residues. The germline gives CDR1 MNHEY, CDR2 SMNVEV (reference sequence).

The chain employs TRBV20-1 and TRBJ2-2, with 7 bases aligning to TRBD2. The CDR3 length is 13 residues. Looked up from germline, CDR1 is DFQATT and CDR2 is SNEGSKA (reference sequence). The CDR3 nucleotides read TGCAGCGTGGGGGGGGTACCCACCGGGGAGCTGTTTTTT. Translation: CSVGGVPTGELFF.

Notes on this clonotype: A much larger clone lies one base from this, so it may be a read error. The chain links TRBV3-1 to TRBJ1-4; D gene unclear. The V gene lost 0 bases and the J gene lost 7 bases, with 18 bases spanning the gap. Germline V gene sequence: CDR1 LGHDT, CDR2 YNNKEL (reference sequence). This CDR3 comprises 17 residues. CDR3 protein: CASSQDGETALPEKLFF. In nucleotides, the CDR3 is TGTGCCAGCAGCCAAGACGGGGAAACAGCCCTCCCTGAAAAACTGTTTTTT.

The sample holds a few counts of this clonotype. J is TRBJ1-1 and V is TRBV7-9, with D perhaps matching TRBD1 (6 bases). Between the trimmed V and J ends, which lost 5 bases and 0 bases, there was a span of 16 bases. The CDR3 is 16 residues long. Per the germline V gene, CDR1 is SEHNR and CDR2 is FQNEAQ (reference sequence). CDR3 sequence (DNA): TGTGCCAGCAGCCCTTGGGGGGCTAAAATGAACACTGAAGCTTTCTTT. It specifies CASSPWGAKMNTEAFF.

As for this clonotype: This may arise from a read error, as a much more abundant clone is one base away. The chain combines TRBV11-2 with TRBJ2-3, with TRBD2 matching over 12 bases. Per germline, CDR1 SGHAT and CDR2 FQNNGV. The CDR3 runs to 15 residues. The CDR3 loop is CAGSIRGLAGDTQYF. CDR3 nucleotide sequence: TGTGCCGGCAGCATAAGGGGACTAGCGGGAGATACGCAGTATTTT.

V and J are TRBV27 and TRBJ2-1; 9 bases map to TRBD1. Germline V gives CDR1 MNHEY, CDR2 SMNVEV (reference sequence). The CDR3 is 15 amino acids. V gave up 8 bases and J gave up 8 bases; unmatched junction bases: 13. The CDR3 protein is CASGDSQGAWDEQFF. CDR3 bases: TGTGCCAGCGGGGATTCACAGGGGGCGTGGGATGAGCAGTTCTTC.

This clonotype was found many times. The chain couples TRBV12-5 to TRBJ2-5; tentative D call: TRBD1 (5 bases). Germline CDR1 reads LGHNT; CDR2 reads FRNRAP. The CDR3 totals 16 residues. Trimming took off 0 bases at V and 4 bases at J, with 15 bases between the two ends. CDR3: CASGLVLGQGGETQYF. The CDR3, as DNA: TGTGCTAGTGGTTTGGTACTCGGGCAGGGCGGAGAGACCCAGTACTTC.

Ten or more counts support this clonotype. The chain links TRBV27 to TRBJ1-1; no clear D. V lost 5 bases, J lost 0 bases, and 22 bases lay in between. CDR3 size: 18 residues. Germline-derived CDR1 and CDR2 are MNHEY and SMNVEV (reference sequence). The CDR3 nucleotides read TGTGCCAGCAGTCCCCGGGCCCCCCTTAGACCGTTGAACACTGAAGCTTTCTTT. Protein product: CASSPRAPLRPLNTEAFF.

The rearrangement links TRBV7-2 to TRBJ1-2, with D uncertain. V was pared by 5 bases and J by 6 bases, with 10 bases between. The CDR3 is 12 amino acids. The germline V gene encodes CDR1 SGHTA and CDR2 FQGNSA. CDR3 in DNA: TGTGCCAGCAGCCACGGACGTGATGGCTACACCTTC. This sequence encodes CASSHGRDGYTF.

In its sample, this clonotype was seen many times. The chain couples TRBV11-2 to TRBJ1-1; D remains unclear. Trimming took 0 bases from V and 4 from J, leaving 12 bases between them. The CDR3 runs to 15 residues. From germline, CDR1 is SGHAT and CDR2 FQNNGV. CDR3: CASSLDTPGRTEAFF. The CDR3 region has the DNA TGTGCCAGCAGCTTAGATACCCCCGGGCGCACTGAAGCTTTCTTT.

This clonotype was detected a few times. The chain has TRBV24-1 and TRBJ2-3; TRBD1 matches at 9 bases. The trim removed 9 bases at V and 3 bases at J, leaving 3 bases unmatched. CDR1 and CDR2 (germline): KGHDR, SFDVKD. CDR3 length: 13 amino acids. The CDR3 protein is CATSGTGTDTQYF. In nucleotides, the CDR3 is TGTGCCACCTCCGGGACAGGGACAGATACGCAGTATTTT.

This clonotype was detected ten times or more. The rearrangement joins TRBV12-3 or TRBV12-4 to TRBJ2-1; D is perhaps TRBD1 (6 bases). V shed 7 bases and J shed 5 bases, with 12 bases lying between them. The CDR3 covers 13 residues. The CDR3 spells CASTRQDHNEQFF. CDR3 bases: TGTGCCAGCACCCGACAGGACCACAATGAGCAGTTCTTC.

The chain couples TRBV27 to TRBJ1-2; D not resolved. The germline V and J ends were trimmed by 6 bases and 3 bases, with 17 bases remaining between them. The CDR3 is 15 amino acids. The V gene's germline CDR1 is MNHEY and CDR2 SMNVEV (reference sequence). CDR3 sequence: CASSPPGNSYYGYTF. The CDR3 DNA reads as TGTGCCAGCAGCCCTCCCGGGAACTCGTACTATGGCTACACCTTC.

In this sample, this clonotype turned up many times. The genes are TRBV11-2 and TRBJ2-5; D is ambiguous. The CDR3 runs to 12 residues. Germline-derived CDR1 and CDR2 are SGHAT and FQNNGV. Trimming left V 0 bases short and J 5 bases short, with 4 bases between. In nucleotides, the CDR3 is TGTGCCAGCAGCTTAGAGTTGGAGACCCAGTACTTC. It specifies CASSLELETQYF. Drawing the rest from reference TRBV11-2 and TRBJ2-5, the complete variable domain is EAGVAQSPRYKIIEKRQSVAFWCNPISGHATLYWYQQILGQGPKLLIQFQNNGVVDDSQLPKDRFSAERLKGVDSTLKIQPAKLEDSAVYLCASSLELETQYFGPGTRLLVL.

This clonotype showed up just a few times. V usage is TRBV27 and J usage is TRBJ2-7; possible D gene TRBD1, 6 bases. Per germline, CDR1 MNHEY and CDR2 SMNVEV (reference sequence). Deletions cut 3 bases from V and 5 bases from J, with 11 bases between. The CDR3 is 13 residues long. The CDR3 region is CASSFGRGDEQYF. The CDR3 region has the DNA TGTGCCAGCAGTTTCGGCAGGGGCGACGAGCAGTACTTC.

This clonotype was observed at least ten times. The genes are TRBV27 and TRBJ2-5; 7 positions match TRBD1. This CDR3 is 15 amino acids long. The V gene's germline CDR1 is MNHEY and CDR2 SMNVEV (reference sequence). V was pared by 3 bases and J by 2 bases, with 6 bases of the junction left unmatched. CDR3 loop: CASSFTGRGQETQYF. The CDR3 nucleotides are TGTGCCAGCAGTTTCACGGGCAGGGGGCAAGAGACCCAGTACTTC.

V and J are TRBV7-3 and TRBJ2-4; possibly TRBD2 for D (6 bases). Germline assignment: CDR1 SGHTA and CDR2 FQGTGA. The CDR3 sequence is 14 residues long. The V end lost 6 bases, the J end lost 4 bases, and 13 bases lay between the germline ends. The CDR3 bases are TGTGCCAGCAGTCCCACGGGAGTAAAAAACATTCAGTACTTC. It codes for CASSPTGVKNIQYF. The whole variable domain, remainder taken from reference TRBV7-3 and TRBJ2-4, is GAGVSQTPSNKVTEKGKYVELRCDPISGHTALYWYRQSLGQGPEFLIYFQGTGAADDSGLPNDRFFAVRPEGSVSTLKIQRTERGDSAVYLCASSPTGVKNIQYFGAGTRLSVL.

The gene calls are TRBV30 and TRBJ1-1; 11 bases agree with TRBD1. CDR3 size: 12 residues. Trimming took 5 bases from V and 6 from J; bases not matched to a gene: 2. Germline CDR1 reads GTSNPN; CDR2 reads SVGIG (reference sequence). The DNA for the CDR3 is TGTGCCTGGGGACAGGGGGCCCCTGAAGCTTTCTTT. As protein: CAWGQGAPEAFF. Filled out from reference TRBV30 and TRBJ1-1, the complete variable domain reads SQTIHQWPATLVQPVGSPLSLECTVEGTSNPNLYWYRQAAGRGLQLLFYSVGIGQISSEVPQNLSASRPQDRQFILSSKKLLLSDSGFYLCAWGQGAPEAFFGQGTRLTVV.

This clonotype showed up just a few times. This chain connects TRBV11-1 to TRBJ2-1, with TRBD1 as a possible D gene (6 bases). The CDR3 has 15 amino acids. Per the germline V gene, CDR1 is SGHAT and CDR2 is FQDESV (reference sequence). V lost 4 bases, J lost 1 base, and 11 bases lay in between. The CDR3 sequence: CASSSQRGSYNEQFF. The CDR3 bases are TGTGCCAGCAGCTCTCAGAGGGGGTCCTACAATGAGCAGTTCTTC. The whole variable domain, remainder taken from reference TRBV11-1 and TRBJ2-1, is EAEVAQSPRYKITEKSQAVAFWCDPISGHATLYWYRQILGQGPELLVQFQDESVVDDSQLPKDRFSAERLKGVDSTLKIQPAELGDSAMYLCASSSQRGSYNEQFFGPGTRLTVL.

The V and J genes are TRBV14 and TRBJ2-1; 9 nucleotides line up with TRBD2. The J call may be incorrect, as the DNA end agrees better with TRBJ2-5. This CDR3 spans 16 amino acids. The germline gives CDR1 SGHDN, CDR2 FVKESK. CDR3 sequence: CASSQEEGLALETQYF. CDR3 in DNA: TGTGCCAGCAGCCAAGAGGAGGGACTAGCCCTGGAGACCCAGTACTTC.

This clonotype was picked up many times. This chain's CDR3 is CASSPGVKWWTQYF. Here the CDR3 DNA reads TGTGCCAGCAGCCCGGGGGTAAAGTGGTGGACCCAGTACTTC. The chain is built from TRBV3-1 and TRBJ2-5, with D perhaps TRBD2 (6 bases). The CDR3 loop spans 14 amino acids. Trimming cost V 4 bases and J 7 bases, with 16 bases left between them. Germline CDR1 reads LGHDT; CDR2 reads YNNKEL (reference sequence).

Concerning this clonotype: Its ends do not fully match the called genes, so a read error is possible. The genes are TRBV10-1 and TRBJ1-3, with D perhaps TRBD1 (5 bases). CDR3 length: 15 amino acids. Germline V gene data show CDR1 as WNHNN and CDR2 as SYGVQD (reference sequence). The CDR3 here is CASRQPGSSENTIYF. The CDR3 DNA sequence: TGCGCCAGCAGGCAGCCAGGGAGCTCTGAAAACACCATATATTTT.

The rearrangement uses TRBV27 and TRBJ2-1; 9 nucleotides line up with TRBD1. The trim removed 8 bases at V and 4 bases at J, leaving 6 bases unmatched. CDR1 and CDR2 (germline): MNHEY, SMNVEV (reference sequence). The CDR3 covers 14 residues. CDR3 sequence (DNA): TGTGCCAGCCAACTCGGGACAGGGTACAATGAGCAGTTCTTC. Translating gives CASQLGTGYNEQFF.

This clonotype was found many times. The CDR3 coding sequence is TGTGCCAGCTCACGCGGGACAGGGAACACTGAAGCTTTCTTT. Translation: CASSRGTGNTEAFF. J is TRBJ1-1 and V is TRBV18; 8 bases match TRBD1. The ends lost 4 bases at V and 1 base at J; junction bases unmatched: 2. Germline CDR1 KGHSH, CDR2 LQKENI. This CDR3 comprises 14 residues.

At least ten counts were recorded for this clonotype. The V and J genes are TRBV5-1 and TRBJ2-1; D could derive from TRBD1 or TRBD2 (6 bases each). Germline values: CDR1 SGHRS, CDR2 YFSETQ. Trimming pared 4 bases from V and 9 bases from J, leaving 17 bases between. This CDR3 contains 14 residues. In nucleotides, the CDR3 is TGCGCCAGCAGCAGGGGGACTGGCGATAGTGAGCAGTTCTTC. As protein: CASSRGTGDSEQFF.

This clonotype showed up many times. CDR3 protein: CASSLRTSGHTYNEQFF. The CDR3 bases are TGTGCCAGCAGTTTAAGGACTAGCGGCCACACCTACAATGAGCAGTTCTTC. The chain carries TRBV28 and TRBJ2-1, with TRBD2 identical over 10 bases. Germline lookup yields CDR1 MDHEN and CDR2 SYDVKM. The CDR3 runs 17 residues. The V segment lost 2 bases and the J segment 2 bases; nucleotides outside the gene matches: 6.